This TCR beta chain was sequenced in a study of cytotoxic CD8 clonotypes in ibrutinib-treated CLL. General observations from the study: The study found clonality rose at ibrutinib response, then fell toward baseline at progression. Exceeding age-matched healthy donors, baseline clonality also tracked the counts of circulating CD8+ T cells. Public clonotypes (which were uncommon) either contracted or remained stable on treatment.

Per germline, CDR1 SGHNT and CDR2 YYREEE (reference sequence). Trimming left V 8 bases short and J 3 bases short, with 17 bases between. CDR3 length equals 14 residues. The protocol was immunoSEQ multiplex PCR, while the TCRdb copy is restricted to in-frame clones and leaves out a portion. The sample has approximately 200,000 clones, approximately 68% seen once. Regarding this clone: Its antigen is still unknown.

Sequencing was performed on PBMCs, taken after 24 months of ibrutinib treatment. This TCR derives from a human donor with chronic lymphocytic leukemia. The chain uses TRBV5-4 and TRBJ1-2; D may be TRBD1 (6 bases). CDR3 sequence: CASYRDTGHYGYTF. For the CDR3, the DNA is TGTGCCAGTTACCGGGACACCGGCCACTATGGCTACACCTTC.